These T cell receptor beta chains were read from a single sample in a study of CXCR3-negative and CXCR3-positive naive CD8 T cells. TCRdb reprocessed the 5' RACE reads, with one entry per CDR3 protein and no DNA. This sample's clone table lists 46,000 or so distinct CDR3 sequences. Material: naive CXCR3- CD8+ T cells from blood. Source of these receptors: a human donor in good health. Some clones in this sample may be carry-over from other donors' samples. CDR3s include the opening cysteine and the closing phenylalanine or tryptophan.

TRBV29-1,TRBJ2-3,CSVDRSGLRHF
TRBV20-1,TRBJ2-1,CSARQPQRTGGYNEQFF
TRBV20-1,TRBJ1-2,CSASGRMGLYGYTF
TRBV12-3/TRBV12-4,TRBJ2-1,CASTSGGVEQFF
TRBV28,TRBJ1-1,CASRLPATGRGGTEAFF
TRBV6-2/TRBV6-3,TRBJ1-1,CASSRQGPTEAFF
TRBV9,TRBJ2-2,CASSASGRSTGELFF
TRBV28,TRBJ2-6,CASSSPPAYSGANVLTF
TRBV29-1,TRBJ2-1,CSVEELGEGSSYNEQFF
TRBV14,TRBJ2-1,CASSQLYNEQFF
TRBV29-1,TRBJ2-2,CSAERSGTGELFF
TRBV4-3,TRBJ2-5,CASSQAFGGGFETQYF
TRBV20-1,TRBJ2-1,CSTREPRAGVPYNEQFF
TRBV6-5,TRBJ1-2,CASNPGQPVLGYTF
TRBV6-2/TRBV6-3,TRBJ1-1,CATLTQGTNTEAFF
TRBV20-1,TRBJ2-1,CSASEGGQYNEQFF
TRBV4-2,TRBJ2-2,CASSQDIRPTNTGELFF
TRBV11-2,TRBJ2-3,CASSSDSADTQYF
TRBV12-3/TRBV12-4,TRBJ2-7,CASSFIRRGGVYEQYF
TRBV29-1,TRBJ1-5,CSAAWGLGQHF
TRBV4-1,TRBJ2-1,CASSQGPGEQFF
TRBV3-1,TRBJ2-3,CASSQVGDQTDTQYF
TRBV7-9,TRBJ2-7,CASSLVGQGGHEQYF
TRBV25-1,TRBJ2-7,CASSAGAGIVEQYF
TRBV5-4,TRBJ1-2,CASSSSISYTF
TRBV29-1,TRBJ1-1,CSVPFRDRVSNTEAFF
TRBV28,TRBJ1-6,CASSLWGGNSPLHF
TRBV28,TRBJ2-5,CASSAGGVRGGRETQYF
TRBV28,TRBJ2-1,CASSLAGLVRFNEQFF
TRBV27,TRBJ2-3,CASSFEGLGDTQYF
TRBV12-3/TRBV12-4,TRBJ2-3,CASSSHRVSTDTQYF
TRBV6-6,TRBJ2-2,CASSTEGGPIGELFF
TRBV6-5,TRBJ1-1,CASSYSLHRGTEAFF
TRBV7-2,TRBJ2-1,CASSMLGGGSYNEQFF
TRBV12-3/TRBV12-4,TRBJ2-7,CASSLGTGYEQYF
TRBV7-9,TRBJ1-1,CASRANPWNTEAFF